This T cell receptor beta chain came from a study of CD8+ T cells in alopecia areata (dated by TCRdb to 2017 to 2018). In the study overall: Treated patients were enrolled in an open-label pilot trial of oral tofacitinib, 5 to 10 mg twice daily, for moderate-to-severe alopecia areata. Patients stayed on tofacitinib for 6 to 18 months and then had 6 months of follow-up off drug so that delayed response and recurrence could be assessed. In treated patients, disease severity was measured using the SALT score, which gives the percentage of scalp surface area affected. High-throughput TCRbeta sequencing was used to examine T cell clonal expansion in alopecia areata in both the C3H/HeJ mouse model and human patients. Scalp tissue and sorted CD4+ and CD8+ peripheral blood T cells from patchy and totalis/universalis alopecia areata patients and from healthy controls were covered by human TCRbeta sequencing. Patients on tofacitinib were biopsied at baseline and after 4 and 24 weeks of treatment, and several of the patients also had a later scalp biopsy. Scalp clonality was compared among normal scalp (n=4), patchy alopecia areata scalp (n=8), and alopecia totalis/universalis scalp (n=8). RNA came from the PAXgene miRNA kit for fixed scalp, the miRNeasy kit for PBMCs, and the RNeasy kit for mouse skin. TCRbeta CDR3 regions were amplified by immunoSEQ multiplex PCR using 35 Vbeta forward and 13 Jbeta reverse primers. Points the paper makes about the study in general: Because the treated cohort was small and had only one nonresponder, larger studies are needed to examine links between baseline CD8+ expansion and response. Scalp clonality and the number of expanded CD8+ clones among the top 100 scalp clones were significantly decreased by tofacitinib. Compared with normal scalp, lesional scalp, particularly in alopecia totalis/universalis, had higher clonality and more expanded CD8+ clones, which suggests antigenic drive. Scalp TCR repertoire analysis is complicated because resident alphabeta T cells in normal human skin are also sequenced, whereas mouse skin is dominated by gammadelta T cells. Shared TCR sequences between patients were less evident than in mice, which may be partly attributable to HLA diversity in the patient population. During tofacitinib treatment, many expanded lesional clones stuck around in both scalp and blood, and this persistence may partly explain why relapse happens after treatment is stopped.

The time point label, read with the paper, signifies: approximately 4 weeks on oral tofacitinib. Reading the label with the study, this specimen's treatment or condition is: oral pan-JAK inhibitor, 5-10 mg twice daily. Lesional scalp punch biopsies and peripheral blood were obtained from alopecia areata patients. After PBMCs were isolated by density centrifugation and stained for CD3, CD4 and CD8, a FACSAria was used to sort CD4+ and CD8+ T cells. Counted from cysteine to phenylalanine, this CDR3 has 16 amino acids. The sequence is cut down to CDR3 DNA, 48 bases in frame from base 1. V gives up 4 bases and J gives up 4 bases, and the segment between their germline ends measures 18 bases. CDR1 and CDR2 are drawn from the germline V gene (reference sequence): SGHKS, YYEKEE. This clone turned up a few times. Its recognized antigen is unknown. No clone much larger than this one lies a single base away; base qualities are absent.

Library preparation employed the immunoSEQ multiplex PCR assay. RNA was extracted from all samples and reverse transcribed into cDNA as template for TCR sequencing. SuperScript III was used for first-strand cDNA synthesis, primed with a 2:1 mix of oligo-dT and random hexamers. A synthetic immune receptor repertoire was used to gauge amplification bias, and whatever bias remained was removed computationally. As for how the authors treated the data: Raw reads were preprocessed to remove errors, and CDR3 was defined by IMGT conventions from the conserved cysteine to phenylalanine. Clonality was calculated as 1 minus Shannon entropy normalized by log2 of the number of productive unique TCRs. Whether each scalp clone was CD4 or CD8 was inferred by checking scalp TCRbeta sequences against the CD4 and CD8 repertoires from sorted blood. TCRdb obtained this table from immuneACCESS and retained in-frame rearrangements with V and J assigned. These tables miss some clones; where compared with another copy, unresolved V genes account for less than half of the shortfall, and the remainder is unexplained. D and trimming come from the DNA, and the V and J calls and clone size come from that table. Across this sample there are under 150,000 clones, with over 60% seen only once. The ten largest clones capture around 5.7% of the sample.

The V and J genes are TRBV5-5 and TRBJ1-5, with no confidently assigned D gene. The sequence came from a human donor with alopecia areata. The sample consisted of CD4+ T cells sorted from blood, taken at week 4, from a patient treated with tofacitinib. The CDR3 corresponds to CASSPERRARNQPQHF. The nucleotide sequence reads TGTGCCAGCAGCCCCGAGCGGAGGGCCCGTAATCAGCCCCAGCATTTT.